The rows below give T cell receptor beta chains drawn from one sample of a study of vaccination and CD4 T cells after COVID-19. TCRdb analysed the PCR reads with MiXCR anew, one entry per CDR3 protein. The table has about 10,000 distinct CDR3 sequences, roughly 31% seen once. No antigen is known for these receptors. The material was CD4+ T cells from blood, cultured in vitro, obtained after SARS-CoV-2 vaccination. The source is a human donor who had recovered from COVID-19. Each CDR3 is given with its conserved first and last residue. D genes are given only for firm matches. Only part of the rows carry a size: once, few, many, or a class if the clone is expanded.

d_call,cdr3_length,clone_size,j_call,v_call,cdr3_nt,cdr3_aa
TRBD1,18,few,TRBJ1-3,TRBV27,TGTGCCAGCAGTTTATTCTATTCCGGGACAGGGGGAGGAAACACCATATATTTT,CASSLFYSGTGGGNTIYF
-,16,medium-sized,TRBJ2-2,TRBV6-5,TGTGCCAGCAGTTACGGGAGTTTCGCGAACACCGGGGAGCTGTTTTTT,CASSYGSFANTGELFF
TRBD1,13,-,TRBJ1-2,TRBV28,TGTGCCAGCAGCCTCCAGGGGGACTATGGCTACACCTTC,CASSLQGDYGYTF
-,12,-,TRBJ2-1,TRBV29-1,TGCAGCGTTGTCCTTGGATACAATGAGCAGTTCTTC,CSVVLGYNEQFF
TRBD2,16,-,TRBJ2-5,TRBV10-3,TGTGCCATCAGCCAAGGACTAGCGGGAGGGTCCGAGACCCAGTACTTC,CAISQGLAGGSETQYF
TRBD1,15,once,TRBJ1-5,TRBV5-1,TGCGCCAGCAGCCTACAGGGGATGAGCAATCAGCCCCAGCATTTT,CASSLQGMSNQPQHF
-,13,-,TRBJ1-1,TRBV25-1,TGTGCCAGCATTATGACAGGTTTCCCTGAAGCTTTCTTT,CASIMTGFPEAFF
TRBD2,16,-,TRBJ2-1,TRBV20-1,TGCAGTGCTAGGACCCTAGCGGGAATAGCCTACAATGAGCAGTTCTTC,CSARTLAGIAYNEQFF
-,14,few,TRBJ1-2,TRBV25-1,TGTGCCAGCAGTGAAGCGGAGAGGGGCTATGGCTACACCTTC,CASSEAERGYGYTF
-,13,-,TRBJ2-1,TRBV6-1,TGTGCCAGCAAAATCAATGCCTACAATGAGCAGTTCTTC,CASKINAYNEQFF
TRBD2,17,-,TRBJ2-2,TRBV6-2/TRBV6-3,TGTGCCAGCATTCGGGCCAGCGGGAGGTTAGGGACCGGGGAGCTGTTTTTT,CASIRASGRLGTGELFF
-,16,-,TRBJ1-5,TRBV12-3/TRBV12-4,TGTGCCAGCAGCTCCTCGGGGGGGCCTAGCAATCAGCCCCAGCATTTT,CASSSSGGPSNQPQHF
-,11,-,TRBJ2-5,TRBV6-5,TGTGCCAGCAGTTTAGGGGAGACCCAGTACTTC,CASSLGETQYF
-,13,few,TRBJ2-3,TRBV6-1,TGTGCCAGCAGCCTCGAGGCGCCCGATACGCAGTATTTT,CASSLEAPDTQYF
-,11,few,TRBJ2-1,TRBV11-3,TGTGCCAGCAGCTTAGATCGGGAACAGTTCTTC,CASSLDREQFF
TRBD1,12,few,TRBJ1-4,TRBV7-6,TGTGCCAGCAGCCAGGGGGGGGAAAAACTGTTTTTT,CASSQGGEKLFF
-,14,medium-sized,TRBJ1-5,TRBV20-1,TGCAGTGCAACCACAGGGCTTAGCAATCAGCCCCAGCATTTT,CSATTGLSNQPQHF